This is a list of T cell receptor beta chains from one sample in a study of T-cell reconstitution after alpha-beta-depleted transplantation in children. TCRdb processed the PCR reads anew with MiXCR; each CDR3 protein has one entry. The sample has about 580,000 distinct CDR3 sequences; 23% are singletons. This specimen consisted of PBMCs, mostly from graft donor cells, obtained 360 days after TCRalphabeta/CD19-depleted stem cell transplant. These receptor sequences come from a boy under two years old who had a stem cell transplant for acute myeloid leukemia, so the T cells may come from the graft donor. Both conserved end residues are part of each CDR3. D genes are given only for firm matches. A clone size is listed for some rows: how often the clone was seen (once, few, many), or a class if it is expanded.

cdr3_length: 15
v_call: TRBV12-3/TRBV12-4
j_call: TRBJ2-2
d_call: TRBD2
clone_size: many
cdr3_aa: CASTLAGGNTGELFF
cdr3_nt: TGTGCCAGCACCCTAGCGGGGGGGAACACCGGGGAGCTGTTTTTT

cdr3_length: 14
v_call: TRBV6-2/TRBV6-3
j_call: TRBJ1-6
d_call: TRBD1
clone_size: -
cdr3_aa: CASLQQGAYSPLHF
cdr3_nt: TGTGCCAGCTTGCAACAGGGGGCATATTCACCCCTCCACTTT

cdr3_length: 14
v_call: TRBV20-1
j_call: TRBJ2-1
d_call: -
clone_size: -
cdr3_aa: CSALPVQVYNEQFF
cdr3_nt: TGCAGTGCCCTACCGGTGCAGGTCTACAATGAGCAGTTCTTC

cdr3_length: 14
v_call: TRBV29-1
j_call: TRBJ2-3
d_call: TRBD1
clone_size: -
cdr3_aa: CSVVRDRSTDTQYF
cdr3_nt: TGCAGCGTTGTAAGGGACAGAAGCACAGATACGCAGTATTTT

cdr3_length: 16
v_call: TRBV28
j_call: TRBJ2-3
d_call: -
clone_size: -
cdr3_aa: CASSLSHSLGGDTQYF
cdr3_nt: TGTGCCAGCAGTTTAAGCCACTCACTGGGGGGAGATACGCAGTATTTT

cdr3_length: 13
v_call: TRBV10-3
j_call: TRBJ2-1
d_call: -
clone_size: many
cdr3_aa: CAIGQSSYNEQFF
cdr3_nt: TGTGCCATCGGGCAGAGCTCCTACAATGAGCAGTTCTTC

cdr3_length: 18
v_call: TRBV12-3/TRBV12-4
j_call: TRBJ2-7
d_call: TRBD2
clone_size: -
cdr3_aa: CASSLLEPHGRCSYEQYF
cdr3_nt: TGTGCCAGCAGTTTATTGGAACCTCACGGGAGGTGCTCCTACGAGCAGTACTTC

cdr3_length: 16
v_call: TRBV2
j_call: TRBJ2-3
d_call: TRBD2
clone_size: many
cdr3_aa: CASSDGVSGGSDTQYF
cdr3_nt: TGTGCCAGCAGTGACGGGGTTAGCGGGGGATCAGATACGCAGTATTTT

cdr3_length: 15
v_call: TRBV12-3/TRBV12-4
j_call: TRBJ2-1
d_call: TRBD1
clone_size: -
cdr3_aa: CASSRPGQGPNEQFF
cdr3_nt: TGTGCCAGCAGTCGGCCGGGACAGGGGCCCAATGAGCAGTTCTTC

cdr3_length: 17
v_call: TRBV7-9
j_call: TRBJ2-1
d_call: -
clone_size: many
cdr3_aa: CASSLEDGAHSYNEQFF
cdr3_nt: TGTGCCAGCAGCTTAGAAGACGGAGCACACTCCTACAATGAGCAGTTCTTC

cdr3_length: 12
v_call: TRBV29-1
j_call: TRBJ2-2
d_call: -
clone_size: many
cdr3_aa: CSALVGHGELFF
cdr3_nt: TGCAGCGCTCTGGTCGGTCACGGGGAGCTGTTTTTT

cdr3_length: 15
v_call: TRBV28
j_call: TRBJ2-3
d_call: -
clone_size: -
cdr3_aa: CASSLAPTSTDTQYF
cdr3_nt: TGTGCCAGCAGTTTAGCCCCCACTAGCACAGATACGCAGTATTTT

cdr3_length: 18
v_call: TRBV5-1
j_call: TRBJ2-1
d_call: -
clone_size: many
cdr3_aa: CATKPEGEARSSYNEQFF
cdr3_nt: TGCGCCACAAAACCGGAGGGAGAGGCCCGCAGCTCCTACAATGAGCAGTTCTTC

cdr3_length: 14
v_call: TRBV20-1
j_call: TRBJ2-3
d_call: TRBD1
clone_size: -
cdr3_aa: CSASPGQGGDTQYF
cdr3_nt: TGCAGTGCTAGCCCCGGACAGGGAGGAGATACGCAGTATTTT

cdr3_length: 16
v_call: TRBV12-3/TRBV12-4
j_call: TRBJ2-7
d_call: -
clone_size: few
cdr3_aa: CASSLGPGRSSYEQYF
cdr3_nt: TGTGCCAGCAGTTTAGGGCCTGGGAGGAGCTCCTACGAGCAGTACTTC

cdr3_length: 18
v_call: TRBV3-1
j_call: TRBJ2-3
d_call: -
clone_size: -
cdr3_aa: CASSQFVVGGTSTDTQYF
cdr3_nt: TGTGCCAGCAGCCAATTTGTTGTAGGCGGAACCTCCACAGATACGCAGTATTTT

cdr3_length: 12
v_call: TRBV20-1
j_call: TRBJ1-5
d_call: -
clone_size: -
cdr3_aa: CSARGRSQPQHF
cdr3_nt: TGCAGTGCTAGGGGCAGGAGTCAGCCCCAGCATTTT

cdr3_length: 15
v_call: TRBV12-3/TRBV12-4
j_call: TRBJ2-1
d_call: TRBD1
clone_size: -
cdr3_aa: CASNRDRGRINEQFF
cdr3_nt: TGTGCCAGCAATAGGGACAGGGGGCGTATCAATGAGCAGTTCTTC

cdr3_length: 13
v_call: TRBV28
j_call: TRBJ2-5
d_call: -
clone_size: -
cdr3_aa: CASSIRGEETQYF
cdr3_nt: TGTGCCAGCAGCATCAGGGGAGAAGAGACCCAGTACTTC

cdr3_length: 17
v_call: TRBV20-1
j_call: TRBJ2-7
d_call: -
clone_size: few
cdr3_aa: CSARGGMGLGESYEQYF
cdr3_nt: TGCAGTGCTAGAGGGGGAATGGGTTTAGGTGAATCCTACGAGCAGTACTTC

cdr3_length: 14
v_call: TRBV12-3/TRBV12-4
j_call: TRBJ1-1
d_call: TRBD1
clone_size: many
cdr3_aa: CASSFQGARTEAFF
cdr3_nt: TGTGCCAGCAGTTTTCAGGGGGCGCGGACTGAAGCTTTCTTT

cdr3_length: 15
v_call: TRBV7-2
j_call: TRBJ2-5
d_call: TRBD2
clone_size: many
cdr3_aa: CASSLTAAGLETQYF
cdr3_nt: TGTGCCAGCAGCTTAACAGCAGCGGGGCTGGAGACCCAGTACTTC

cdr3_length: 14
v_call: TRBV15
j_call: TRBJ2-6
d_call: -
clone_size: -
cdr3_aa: CATSSRLGANVLTF
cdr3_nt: TGTGCCACCAGCAGCCGCCTTGGGGCCAACGTCCTGACTTTC

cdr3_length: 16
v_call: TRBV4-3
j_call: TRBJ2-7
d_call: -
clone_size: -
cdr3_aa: CASSQDHRDLAGEQYF
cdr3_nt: TGCGCCAGCAGCCAAGATCACCGGGATCTGGCGGGTGAGCAGTACTTC

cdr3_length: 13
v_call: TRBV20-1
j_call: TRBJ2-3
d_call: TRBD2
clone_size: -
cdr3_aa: CSATGTSPDTQYF
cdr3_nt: TGCAGTGCTACCGGGACTAGCCCAGATACGCAGTATTTT

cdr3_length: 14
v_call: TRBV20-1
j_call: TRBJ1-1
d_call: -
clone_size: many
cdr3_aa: CSARGLGGTGVAFF
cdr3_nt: TGCAGTGCTAGAGGACTCGGAGGGACGGGGGTCGCTTTCTTT

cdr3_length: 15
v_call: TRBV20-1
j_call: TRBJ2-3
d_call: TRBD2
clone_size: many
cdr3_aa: CSATSGGISTDTQYF
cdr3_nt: TGCAGTGCTACGAGCGGGGGAATTAGCACAGATACGCAGTATTTT

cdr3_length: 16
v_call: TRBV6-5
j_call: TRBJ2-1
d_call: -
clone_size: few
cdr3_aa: CASSYGGAPSYNEQFF
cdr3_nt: TGTGCCAGCAGTTACGGGGGGGCCCCTTCCTACAATGAGCAGTTCTTC

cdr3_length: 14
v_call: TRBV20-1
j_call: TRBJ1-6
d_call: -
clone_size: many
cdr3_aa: CSARSGPYNSPLHF
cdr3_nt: TGCAGTGCTAGATCGGGCCCCTATAATTCACCCCTCCACTTT

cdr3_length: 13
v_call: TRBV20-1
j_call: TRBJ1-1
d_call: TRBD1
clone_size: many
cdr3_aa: CSALGQAGTEAFF
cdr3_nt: TGCAGTGCTTTAGGACAGGCCGGGACTGAAGCTTTCTTT

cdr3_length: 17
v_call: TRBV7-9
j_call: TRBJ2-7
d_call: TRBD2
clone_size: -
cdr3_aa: CASSLKAGGHPSYEQYF
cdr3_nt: TGTGCCAGCAGCTTAAAAGCGGGGGGCCACCCTTCCTACGAGCAGTACTTC

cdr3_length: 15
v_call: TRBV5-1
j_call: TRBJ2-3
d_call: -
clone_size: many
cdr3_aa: CASSPAKRTTDTQYF
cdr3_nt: TGCGCCAGCAGCCCGGCCAAGCGGACCACAGATACGCAGTATTTT

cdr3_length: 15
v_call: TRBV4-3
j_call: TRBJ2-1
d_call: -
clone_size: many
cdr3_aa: CASSPAWWDPNEQFF
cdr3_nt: TGCGCCAGCAGCCCGGCTTGGTGGGACCCCAATGAGCAGTTCTTC

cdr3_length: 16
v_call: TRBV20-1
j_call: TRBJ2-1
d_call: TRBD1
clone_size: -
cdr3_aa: CSASPGTVGSGNEQFF
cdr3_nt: TGCAGTGCCAGTCCCGGGACAGTGGGCTCAGGCAATGAGCAGTTCTTC

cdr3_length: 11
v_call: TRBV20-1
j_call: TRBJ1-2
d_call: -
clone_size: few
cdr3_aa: CSATRQDGYTF
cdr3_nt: TGCAGTGCTACCCGACAGGATGGCTACACCTTC

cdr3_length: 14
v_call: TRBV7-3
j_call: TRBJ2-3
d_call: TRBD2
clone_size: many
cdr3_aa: CASSTGGSTDTQYF
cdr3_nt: TGTGCCAGCAGCACCGGGGGGAGCACAGATACGCAGTATTTT

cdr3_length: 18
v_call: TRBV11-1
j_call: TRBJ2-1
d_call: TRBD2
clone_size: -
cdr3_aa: CASSLALGGAASYNEQFF
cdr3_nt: TGTGCCAGCAGCTTAGCGTTGGGAGGGGCGGCCTCCTACAATGAGCAGTTCTTC

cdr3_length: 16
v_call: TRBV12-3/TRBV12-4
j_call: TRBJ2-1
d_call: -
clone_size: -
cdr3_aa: CASIIPAPSGANEQFF
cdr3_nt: TGTGCCAGCATTATCCCGGCCCCGTCTGGGGCCAATGAGCAGTTCTTC

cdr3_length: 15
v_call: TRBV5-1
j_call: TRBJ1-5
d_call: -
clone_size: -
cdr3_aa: CASSLGGQTNQPQHF
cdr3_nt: TGCGCCAGCAGCTTGGGGGGACAAACCAATCAGCCCCAGCATTTT

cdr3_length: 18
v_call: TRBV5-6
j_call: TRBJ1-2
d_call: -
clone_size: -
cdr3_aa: CASSLLPGWFGSVQGYTF
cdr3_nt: TGTGCCAGCAGCTTGCTGCCTGGATGGTTTGGATCGGTCCAGGGCTACACCTTC

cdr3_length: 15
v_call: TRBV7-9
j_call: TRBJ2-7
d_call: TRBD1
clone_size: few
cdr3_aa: CASTYPGQGAYEQYF
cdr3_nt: TGTGCCAGCACCTATCCGGGACAGGGAGCCTACGAGCAGTACTTC

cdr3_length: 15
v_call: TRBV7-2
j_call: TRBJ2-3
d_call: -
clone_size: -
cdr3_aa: CASSPGGERTDTQYF
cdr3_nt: TGTGCCAGCAGCCCAGGGGGGGAAAGAACAGATACGCAGTATTTT

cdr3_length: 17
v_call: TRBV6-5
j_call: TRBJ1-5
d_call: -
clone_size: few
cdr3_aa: CASSYSKRLQLDQPQHF
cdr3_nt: TGTGCCAGCAGTTACTCGAAGCGGCTTCAGCTTGATCAGCCCCAGCATTTT